This is a list of T cell receptor beta chains from one sample in a study of beta chain features in type 1 diabetes. Profiling relied on immunoSEQ multiplex PCR, and the TCRdb table lists in-frame clones only, not all of them. The sample records fewer than 350,000 clones, under 8.5% being singletons. The sequencing sample was made of central memory CD4+ T cells from blood. Receptor source: a woman under 30 in good health. The CDR3 runs from the conserved cysteine through the conserved F or W. Each record gives: V gene, CDR3 protein.

v_call: TRBV4-2
cdr3_aa: CASSLGDGGAVGDTQYF

v_call: TRBV5-4
cdr3_aa: CASSREFDNEQFF

v_call: TRBV2
cdr3_aa: CASVRARADTQYF

v_call: TRBV7-3
cdr3_aa: CASSLKTGAGANVLTF

v_call: TRBV29-1
cdr3_aa: CSVTPPRLAGDNEQFF

v_call: TRBV28
cdr3_aa: CASRTGIENTIYF

v_call: TRBV5-1
cdr3_aa: CASSQSVGGWTDTQYF

v_call: TRBV6-5
cdr3_aa: CASSYLGANTDTQYF

v_call: TRBV19
cdr3_aa: CASSPQGRPYEQYF

v_call: TRBV5-1
cdr3_aa: CASSLGDVSYGYTF

v_call: TRBV27
cdr3_aa: CASSGKRLAGVRGQETQYF

v_call: TRBV28
cdr3_aa: CASSFPGDNEQFF

v_call: TRBV11-3
cdr3_aa: CASSSVAGGYNEQFF

v_call: TRBV19
cdr3_aa: CASSGIYGGRTDTQYF

v_call: TRBV4-1
cdr3_aa: CASSQDDPGDSPLHF

v_call: TRBV18
cdr3_aa: CASSPRTSSTDTQYF

v_call: TRBV7-9
cdr3_aa: CASSLVGVNYGYTF

v_call: TRBV6-5
cdr3_aa: CASSLTWKTQYF

v_call: TRBV7-9
cdr3_aa: CASSFLPGQGVGLDEQFF

v_call: TRBV6-7
cdr3_aa: CASSSSNSNTEAFF

v_call: TRBV11-3
cdr3_aa: CASSHRGQGLRNEQFF

v_call: TRBV28
cdr3_aa: CASRKGGGTDTQYF

v_call: TRBV5-4
cdr3_aa: CASSLRDRGSPLHF

v_call: TRBV29-1
cdr3_aa: CSVVGGARDTQYF

v_call: TRBV7-9
cdr3_aa: CASSWTGGNYEQYF

v_call: TRBV15
cdr3_aa: CATSRGQGGDTQYF

v_call: TRBV7-2
cdr3_aa: CASSLGASGLGRETQYF

v_call: TRBV5-1
cdr3_aa: CASSQPIAGGASTDTQYF

v_call: TRBV7-8
cdr3_aa: CASGQGGPIGYGYTF

v_call: TRBV28
cdr3_aa: CASKAMNTEAFF

v_call: TRBV6-4
cdr3_aa: CASSDWYGTTGELFF

v_call: TRBV4-1
cdr3_aa: CASSQSGTPSYNEQFF

v_call: TRBV5-1
cdr3_aa: CASSRVAGGPGDTQYF

v_call: TRBV7-3
cdr3_aa: CASSRDEYNEQFF

v_call: TRBV5-1
cdr3_aa: CASSSGPRTNTGELFF

v_call: TRBV7-2
cdr3_aa: CASSPFQIAKNIQYF

v_call: TRBV9
cdr3_aa: CASRGAGTENTGELFF

v_call: TRBV2
cdr3_aa: CASREYREDGYTF

v_call: TRBV18
cdr3_aa: CASSLRTANTEAFF

v_call: TRBV9
cdr3_aa: CASSVTASSYNSPLHF

v_call: TRBV30
cdr3_aa: CAWTIGGLNTEAFF

v_call: TRBV2
cdr3_aa: CASSVYQAGANVLTF

v_call: TRBV4-3
cdr3_aa: CASSQVNRDRGQHF

v_call: TRBV14
cdr3_aa: CASSRRSTGQGNEKLFF

v_call: TRBV7-3
cdr3_aa: CASSSPGISGANVLTF

v_call: TRBV7-9
cdr3_aa: CASSLVSGSLVTDTQYF

v_call: TRBV28
cdr3_aa: CASSPGRGISTDTQYF